One sample yielded the 32 T cell receptor beta chains listed below, sequenced in a study of PD-1 blockade in classical Hodgkin lymphoma. Method: immunoSEQ multiplex PCR; TCRdb's copy keeps in-frame clones and lacks some. The sample consists of 20,000 to 30,000 clones, under 95% of them appearing once. As to time point: newly diagnosed, previously untreated cHL patient sample. The authors purified CD4+ T cells from thawed PBMCs by magnetic negative selection. The sample taken for sequencing was CD4+ T cells from blood. These receptors came from a human donor with classical Hodgkin lymphoma.

With regard to this clone: A junction end diverges from the germline sequence, so it may reflect a read error. Other DNA sequences of this sample code for an identical CDR3. The chain recombines TRBV7-2 with TRBJ1-2; D unclear. CDR1 is SGHTA and CDR2 is FQGNSA in the germline V gene. The CDR3 sequence is 13 residues long. CDR3 in amino acids: CASSLAFSYGYTF. Written as DNA, the CDR3 is TGTGCCAGCAGCCTAGCGTTCAGCTATGGCTACACCTTC.

The V call is TRBV5-1, the J call TRBJ1-6; possibly TRBD1 for D (6 bases). V was clipped by 3 bases and J by 8 bases, with 15 bases between them. Germline V gene sequence: CDR1 SGHRS, CDR2 YFSETQ. The CDR3 is 15 amino acids. The CDR3 DNA sequence: TGCGCCAGCAGCTCCCGAACAGGGATTGATTCACCCCTCCACTTT. This sequence encodes CASSSRTGIDSPLHF.

The chain joins TRBV28 to TRBJ2-5; 7 bases agree with TRBD2. This CDR3 is 13 amino acids long. The germline V gene has CDR1 MDHEN and CDR2 SYDVKM. J lost 5 bases, V lost 3 bases, and 3 bases had no gene match. The CDR3 region is CASSLGGGETQYF. The CDR3 DNA follows: TGTGCCAGCAGTTTGGGGGGGGGTGAGACCCAGTACTTC. Variable domain in full (rest from reference TRBV28 and TRBJ2-5): DVKVTQSSRYLVKRTGEKVFLECVQDMDHENMFWYRQDPGLGLRLIYFSYDVKMKEKGDIPEGYSVSREKKERFSLILESASTNQTSMYLCASSLGGGETQYFGPGTRLLVL.

This chain joins TRBV6-5 and TRBJ2-7; D possibly matches TRBD1 or TRBD2 (5 bases each). This CDR3 comprises 13 residues. The germline CDR1 and CDR2 sequences are MNHEY and SVGAGI. V shed 7 bases and J shed 4 bases, with 14 bases lying between them. CDR3 in amino acids: CASTGAPGYEQYF. In DNA form, the CDR3 reads TGTGCCAGCACCGGGGCCCCAGGGTACGAGCAGTACTTC.

This sequence joins TRBV11-3 and TRBJ1-6, with 9 bases fitting TRBD1. The germline CDR1 and CDR2 sequences are SGHNT and YENEEA. V gave up 8 bases and J gave up 12 bases; unmatched junction bases: 11. The CDR3 loop spans 14 amino acids. CDR3 DNA: TGTGCCAGCTACCCAGGACAGGGGAGTGGACCCCTCCACTTT. Its protein is CASYPGQGSGPLHF.

This chain connects TRBV6-1 to TRBJ1-2; no firm D call. Per germline, CDR1 MNHNS and CDR2 SASEGT. The CDR3 is made up of 13 amino acids. The V gene lost 5 bases and the J gene lost 4 bases, with 11 bases spanning the gap. CDR3 nucleotides: TGTGCCAGCAGTCAGACGATTTTCTATGGCTACACCTTC. It specifies CASSQTIFYGYTF.

J is TRBJ1-1 and V is TRBV7-9, with D uncertain. Germline V lookup: CDR1 SEHNR, CDR2 FQNEAQ (reference sequence). The CDR3 sequence is 14 residues long. The V and J ends lost 5 bases and 0 bases respectively, with 10 bases between them. The DNA for the CDR3 is TGTGCCAGCAGCCTGGTGGATTTGAACACTGAAGCTTTCTTT. Encoded protein: CASSLVDLNTEAFF.

The rearrangement links TRBV5-6 to TRBJ1-1, with no clear D. The CDR3 runs 15 residues. CDR1 is SGHDT and CDR2 is YYEEEE in the germline V gene. V was trimmed by 3 bases and J by 3 bases, leaving 15 bases between them. CDR3 in amino acids: CASSSLGPAHTEAFF. The DNA of the CDR3 is TGTGCCAGCAGCTCCCTCGGGCCAGCCCACACTGAAGCTTTCTTT.

V gene TRBV2 combines with J gene TRBJ2-7, with unresolved D. The CDR3 is 14 amino acids. V dropped 1 base and J dropped 3 bases, with 10 bases sitting between them. Germline V CDR1 and CDR2: SNHLY, FYNNEI. CDR3 protein: CASSEGPILYEQYF. The CDR3 nucleotides are TGTGCCAGCAGTGAAGGTCCGATACTCTACGAGCAGTACTTC.

This chain connects TRBV5-1 to TRBJ2-5; D might be TRBD2 (6 bases). Trimming took off 7 bases at V and 7 bases at J, with 17 bases between the two ends. CDR3 length: 13 amino acids. In germline, CDR1 is SGHRS, CDR2 YFSETQ. The CDR3 is CASRGEGRRTQYF. The CDR3 DNA follows: TGCGCCAGCCGTGGGGAAGGGAGGAGGACCCAGTACTTC.

The chain links TRBV11-2 to TRBJ2-7; TRBD1 or TRBD2 may be the D gene (5 bases each). The CDR3 runs to 17 residues. Trimming pared 0 bases from V and 0 bases from J, leaving 15 bases between. Germline-derived CDR1 and CDR2 are SGHAT and FQNNGV. The CDR3 protein is CASSLDRGRDPSYEQYF. The CDR3 DNA sequence: TGTGCCAGCAGCTTAGATCGGGGCAGGGACCCCTCCTACGAGCAGTACTTC.

The chain joins TRBV5-6 to TRBJ1-5, with D unresolved. The CDR3 consists of 13 residues. Trimming stripped 0 bases from V and 5 bases from J, with 6 bases between. The V gene's germline CDR1 is SGHDT and CDR2 YYEEEE. This CDR3 reads CASSLADDQPQHF. CDR3 coding DNA: TGTGCCAGCAGCTTGGCCGATGATCAGCCCCAGCATTTT.

The J gene is TRBJ2-5, the V gene TRBV7-9; no clear D gene. Trimming left V 4 bases short and J 1 base short, with 10 bases between. There are 14 residues in the CDR3. Germline lookup yields CDR1 SEHNR and CDR2 FQNEAQ (reference sequence). The CDR3 region is CASSYHDIQETQYF. The CDR3 DNA follows: TGTGCCAGCAGCTACCATGACATCCAAGAGACCCAGTACTTC. Together with reference TRBV7-9 and TRBJ2-5, the CDR3 gives the full variable domain: DTGVSQNPRHKITKRGQNVTFRCDPISEHNRLYWYRQTLGQGPEFLTYFQNEAQLEKSRLLSDRFSAERPKGSFSTLEIQRTEQGDSAMYLCASSYHDIQETQYFGPGTRLLVL.

This chain links TRBV6-6 with TRBJ2-3, with D tentatively TRBD1 (6 bases). Germline-derived CDR1 and CDR2 are MNHNY and SVGAGI (reference sequence). Deletions cut 2 bases from V and 3 bases from J, with 12 bases between. The CDR3 consists of 15 residues. The CDR3 DNA sequence: TGTGCCAGCAGTTACGCAGGGGTACGGACAGATACGCAGTATTTT. Protein: CASSYAGVRTDTQYF.

This clone is a singleton in its sample. The V and J genes are TRBV18 and TRBJ1-1, with 8 bases aligning to TRBD1. The junction had 6 bases not matched to a gene; V was cut back by 6 bases and J by 3 bases. The CDR3 totals 14 residues. Germline V gene data show CDR1 as KGHSH and CDR2 as LQKENI. CDR3 residues: CASSEGQAYTEAFF. For the CDR3, the DNA is TGTGCCAGCTCCGAGGGACAGGCCTACACTGAAGCTTTCTTT. Full variable domain (rest looked up from reference TRBV18 and TRBJ1-1): NAGVMQNPRHLVRRRGQEARLRCSPMKGHSHVYWYRQLPEEGLKFMVYLQKENIIDESGMPKERFSAEFPKEGPSILRIQQVVRGDSAAYFCASSEGQAYTEAFFGQGTRLTVV.

V usage is TRBV2 and J usage is TRBJ1-3; D gene unclear. The V gene's germline CDR1 is SNHLY and CDR2 FYNNEI. The CDR3 totals 12 residues. Between the trimmed V and J ends, which lost 6 bases and 1 base, there was a span of 4 bases. The CDR3 here is CASRISGNTIYF. In DNA form, the CDR3 reads TGTGCCAGCAGGATTTCTGGAAACACCATATATTTT.

The rearrangement links TRBV25-1 to TRBJ2-1, with D maybe TRBD2 (7 bases). The V end was cut by 2 bases, the J end by 9 bases, with 20 bases between. The germline gives CDR1 MGHDK, CDR2 SYGVNS. This CDR3 contains 16 residues. Here the CDR3 DNA reads TGTGCCAGCAGTGAAACCGGGACATCGGGCGGGGGTGAGCAGTTCTTC. Protein product: CASSETGTSGGGEQFF.

This sequence joins TRBV2 and TRBJ2-1; 8 bases are shared with TRBD2. With 6 bases clipped from V and 2 bases from J, the junction kept 3 bases outside the gene matches. This CDR3 spans 14 amino acids. Germline V gene sequence: CDR1 SNHLY, CDR2 FYNNEI. The CDR3 loop reads CASSRAGAYNEQFF. The CDR3, as DNA: TGTGCCAGCAGCAGAGCGGGGGCCTACAATGAGCAGTTCTTC.

The chain combines TRBV10-3 with TRBJ1-3; TRBD1 agrees at 8 bases. Germline-derived CDR1 and CDR2 are ENHRY and SYGVKD. The ends lost 10 bases at V and 2 bases at J; junction bases unmatched: 13. The length of the CDR3 is 16 residues. The DNA for the CDR3 is TGTGCCACGTTCCGGGACCCAGGGGGCCCTGGAAACACCATATATTTT. It encodes CATFRDPGGPGNTIYF.

This clone was counted a few times. The rearrangement uses TRBV6-5 and TRBJ1-2; tentative D call: TRBD1 (5 bases). CDR3 length: 13 amino acids. Germline V lookup: CDR1 MNHEY, CDR2 SVGAGI. Trimming took 6 bases from V and 5 from J, leaving 13 bases between them. CDR3 DNA: TGTGCCAGCAGCGGGACTGCATCATATGGCTACACCTTC. It codes for CASSGTASYGYTF.

The CDR3 DNA reads TGTGCCAGCTCACCAAGATCGAGGCAGGGATCCTACAATGAGCAGTTCTTC. This codes for CASSPRSRQGSYNEQFF. The V gene is TRBV18, the J gene TRBJ2-1; a weak D match, TRBD1 (5 bases). Germline values: CDR1 KGHSH, CDR2 LQKENI. V was cut by 2 bases and J by 1 base, with 15 bases left in between. This CDR3 is 17 amino acids long.

The chain couples TRBV9 to TRBJ2-5, with D uncertain. The CDR3 contains 14 residues. Trimming left V 0 bases short and J 5 bases short, with 11 bases between. Germline V gene lookup returns CDR1 SGDLS and CDR2 YYNGEE. The CDR3 loop reads CASSVGPRWETQYF. DNA for the CDR3: TGTGCCAGCAGCGTAGGACCGAGGTGGGAGACCCAGTACTTC.

The rearrangement links TRBV7-2 to TRBJ2-2; 8 bases fit TRBD2. Germline V gives CDR1 SGHTA, CDR2 FQGNSA. This CDR3 is built from 16 residues. Trimming at V came to 7 bases and at J to 0 bases, leaving 7 bases not matched to a gene. The CDR3 DNA follows: TGTGCCAGCACCCTCGCGGGGGGCGCGAACACCGGGGAGCTGTTTTTT. Its protein is CASTLAGGANTGELFF. The full variable domain, completed using reference TRBV7-2 and TRBJ2-2, is GAGVSQSPSNKVTEKGKDVELRCDPISGHTALYWYRQSLGQGLEFLIYFQGNSAPDKSGLPSDRFSAERTGGSVSTLTIQRTQQEDSAVYLCASTLAGGANTGELFFGEGSRLTVL.

V and J are TRBV7-6 and TRBJ2-5, with D possibly being TRBD2 (7 bases). The CDR3 loop spans 15 amino acids. Germline assignment: CDR1 SGHVS and CDR2 FNYEAQ. The V end lost 1 base, the J end lost 4 bases, and 13 bases lay between the germline ends. The CDR3, as DNA: TGTGCCAGCAGCTTAGTAGGGGGGGGGCGAGAGACCCAGTACTTC. Protein sequence: CASSLVGGGRETQYF. Supplemented by reference TRBV7-6 and TRBJ2-5, the full variable domain reads GAGVSQSPRYKVTKRGQDVALRCDPISGHVSLYWYRQALGQGPEFLTYFNYEAQQDKSGLPNDRFSAERPEGSISTLTIQRTEQRDSAMYRCASSLVGGGRETQYFGPGTRLLVL.

This chain connects TRBV10-2 to TRBJ2-2, with D possibly TRBD1 on 5 matching bases. The CDR3 is made up of 15 amino acids. CDR1 is WSHSY, CDR2 SAAADI, per germline. V was clipped by 8 bases and J by 3 bases, with 16 bases between them. The chain's CDR3 is CASHPAGWDTGELFF. The DNA of the CDR3 is TGCGCCAGCCACCCCGCAGGGTGGGACACCGGGGAGCTGTTTTTT.

The chain is built from TRBV7-2 and TRBJ1-1, with a possible D match to TRBD1 (6 bases). V was trimmed by 1 base and J by 3 bases, leaving 12 bases between them. Germline CDR1 SGHTA, CDR2 FQGNSA. CDR3 length: 15 amino acids. The CDR3 is CASSLVRGAYTEAFF. The CDR3 DNA reads TGTGCCAGCAGCTTAGTCAGGGGCGCTTACACTGAAGCTTTCTTT. The complete variable domain, with remaining parts taken from reference TRBV7-2 and TRBJ1-1, reads GAGVSQSPSNKVTEKGKDVELRCDPISGHTALYWYRQSLGQGLEFLIYFQGNSAPDKSGLPSDRFSAERTGGSVSTLTIQRTQQEDSAVYLCASSLVRGAYTEAFFGQGTRLTVV.

This chain joins TRBV11-2 and TRBJ2-5; 7 nucleotides match TRBD2. The germline V gene has CDR1 SGHAT and CDR2 FQNNGV. After removal of 5 bases from V and 1 base from J, the junction contained 10 bases not matched to a gene. The CDR3 is 16 amino acids. The CDR3 DNA follows: TGTGCCAGCAGCCTCGGCGCGGCGGGGGTCCAAGAGACCCAGTACTTC. It encodes CASSLGAAGVQETQYF. The full variable domain, rest sourced from reference TRBV11-2 and TRBJ2-5, is EAGVAQSPRYKIIEKRQSVAFWCNPISGHATLYWYQQILGQGPKLLIQFQNNGVVDDSQLPKDRFSAERLKGVDSTLKIQPAKLEDSAVYLCASSLGAAGVQETQYFGPGTRLLVL.

The V gene is TRBV11-2, the J gene TRBJ2-2, with 7 bases that match TRBD2. The V gene's germline CDR1 is SGHAT and CDR2 FQNNGV. V shed 1 base, J shed 3 bases, and the junction held 5 bases outside the gene matches. The CDR3 spans 16 residues. The CDR3 coding sequence is TGTGCCAGCAGCTTAGTTCGGGCGGGGGACACCGGGGAGCTGTTTTTT. This gives the protein CASSLVRAGDTGELFF. Full variable domain (rest looked up from reference TRBV11-2 and TRBJ2-2): EAGVAQSPRYKIIEKRQSVAFWCNPISGHATLYWYQQILGQGPKLLIQFQNNGVVDDSQLPKDRFSAERLKGVDSTLKIQPAKLEDSAVYLCASSLVRAGDTGELFFGEGSRLTVL.

V and J are TRBV9 and TRBJ2-1; a possible D gene is TRBD1 (5 bases). Looked up from germline, CDR1 is SGDLS and CDR2 is YYNGEE. Trimming pared 1 base from V and 5 bases from J, leaving 16 bases between. The length of the CDR3 is 16 residues. The CDR3 reads CASSVLVGQGNNEQFF. CDR3 nucleotide sequence: TGTGCCAGCAGCGTATTAGTTGGCCAGGGCAACAATGAGCAGTTCTTC.

The chain has TRBV2 and TRBJ1-2; D not certain. V lost 6 bases and J 4 bases, leaving 12 bases between the germline ends. The V gene's germline CDR1 is SNHLY and CDR2 FYNNEI. The CDR3 totals 13 residues. The CDR3 region is CASSLGGLYGYTF. The CDR3 DNA sequence: TGTGCCAGCAGCCTGGGCGGCCTCTATGGCTACACCTTC.

The chain joins TRBV5-1 to TRBJ2-1; TRBD2 matches 7 bases. The V and J ends lost 0 bases and 4 bases, in that order; junction bases with no gene match: 7. CDR1 and CDR2 (germline): SGHRS, YFSETQ. The CDR3 loop spans 16 amino acids. CDR3 in amino acids: CASSLVLRGSYNEQFF. In DNA form, the CDR3 reads TGCGCCAGCAGCTTGGTCTTGCGGGGGAGTTACAATGAGCAGTTCTTC.

The rearrangement joins TRBV5-5 to TRBJ2-2, with 9 bases identical to TRBD2. Germline V gene sequence: CDR1 SGHKS, CDR2 YYEKEE (reference sequence). V gave up 0 bases and J gave up 1 base; unmatched junction bases: 1. The CDR3 extends over 16 amino acids. The DNA of the CDR3 is TGTGCCAGCAGCTTGGGACTAGCGGTGAACACCGGGGAGCTGTTTTTT. The encoded protein is CASSLGLAVNTGELFF. Full variable domain (missing parts from reference TRBV5-5 and TRBJ2-2): DAGVTQSPTHLIKTRGQQVTLRCSPISGHKSVSWYQQVLGQGPQFIFQYYEKEERGRGNFPDRFSARQFPNYSSELNVNALLLGDSALYLCASSLGLAVNTGELFFGEGSRLTVL.